The 3 T cell receptor beta chains presented below share a single source sample, sequenced in a study of OX40 agonist ivuxolimab in advanced cancers. The assay was immunoSEQ multiplex PCR, and TCRdb's table has in-frame clones only and misses some. The sample yields around 63,000 clones, 80% to 90% seen once. Sequencing used CD4+ or CD8+ T cells sorted from blood, obtained in a trial of the OX40 agonist ivuxolimab. These receptors were obtained from an adult with an advanced solid tumor such as melanoma, head and neck, liver or kidney cancer.

The J gene is TRBJ2-7, the V gene TRBV10-3; D might be TRBD2 (6 bases). The germline gives CDR1 ENHRY, CDR2 SYGVKD. This CDR3 is 13 amino acids long. V was cut by 6 bases and J by 3 bases, with 12 bases left in between. The CDR3 reads CAISLLGGYEQYF. CDR3 DNA: TGTGCCATCAGCCTGCTCGGGGGCTACGAGCAGTACTTC.

The V and J genes are TRBV11-2 and TRBJ2-5; 11 positions agree with TRBD2. The J segment lost 5 bases and the V segment lost 5 bases, leaving 10 bases of the junction unmatched. Per the germline V gene, CDR1 is SGHAT and CDR2 is FQNNGV. CDR3 length: 16 residues. CDR3: CASSTILAGGSETQYF. CDR3 bases: TGTGCCAGCAGCACCATCCTAGCGGGAGGTTCGGAGACCCAGTACTTC.

This chain links TRBV4-2 with TRBJ2-1, with 11 nucleotides matching TRBD2. Germline CDR1 and CDR2: LGHNA and YNFKEQ. The CDR3 has 16 amino acids. After removal of 1 base from V and 8 bases from J, the junction contained 7 bases not matched to a gene. The CDR3 DNA follows: TGTGCCAGCAGCCAAGCGGCTAGCGGGGGGTGGGATGAGCAGTTCTTC. Translated, it gives CASSQAASGGWDEQFF.